The sequence of this TCR beta chain was determined in a study of T cells in Graves' hyperthyroidism and ophthalmopathy. General observations from the study: Stable hyperthyroidism and ophthalmopathy were separated using 13 V-J signatures. Model predictions of ophthalmopathy came a median roughly 6.7 months before onset.

Criteria for exclusion of patients were uncontrolled infection, other autoimmune disease, pregnancy or lactation. Thyroid ultrasound, orbital computed tomography, clinical symptoms, and serum thyroxine and TRAb underpinned diagnoses. RNA transcripts gave rise to amplified TCR beta CDR3 regions. When the TCR CDR3 underwent first-round RT-PCR, the HTBI primer set was used. TCRdb analysed the multiplex PCR reads with MiXCR anew, one entry per CDR3 protein. There are around 600,000 distinct CDR3 sequences in the sample; 13% to 15% occur only once, and 9.5% to 15% lies in the top ten. This clonotype came up a few times. The antigen remains undetermined. With 1 base removed from V and 4 bases from J, the gap between germline ends came to 14 bases. CDR3 length: 16 residues. Looked up from germline, CDR1 is LGHNA and CDR2 is YNFKEQ.

This receptor was obtained from a woman aged 45-65 years with Graves' ophthalmopathy. Specimen: blood. The V call is TRBV4-2, the J call TRBJ2-1; D possibly matches TRBD1 or TRBD2 (6 bases each). CDR3 sequence (DNA): TGTGCCAGCAGCCAAGGCGGGACAAGAGGATACAATGAGCAGTTCTTC. Translated: CASSQGGTRGYNEQFF.